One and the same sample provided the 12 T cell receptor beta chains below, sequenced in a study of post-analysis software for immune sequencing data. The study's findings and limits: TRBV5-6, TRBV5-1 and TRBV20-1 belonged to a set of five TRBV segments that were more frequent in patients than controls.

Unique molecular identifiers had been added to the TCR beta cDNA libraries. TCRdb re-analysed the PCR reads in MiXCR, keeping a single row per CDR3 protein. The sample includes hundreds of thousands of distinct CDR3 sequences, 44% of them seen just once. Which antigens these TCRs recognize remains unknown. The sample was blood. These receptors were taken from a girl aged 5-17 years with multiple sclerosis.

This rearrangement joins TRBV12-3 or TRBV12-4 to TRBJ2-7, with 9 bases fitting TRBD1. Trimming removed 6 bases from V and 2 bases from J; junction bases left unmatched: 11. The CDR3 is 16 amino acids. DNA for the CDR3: TGTGCCAGCAGCCTATTCCGGGACAGGGCCACCTACGAGCAGTACTTC. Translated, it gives CASSLFRDRATYEQYF.

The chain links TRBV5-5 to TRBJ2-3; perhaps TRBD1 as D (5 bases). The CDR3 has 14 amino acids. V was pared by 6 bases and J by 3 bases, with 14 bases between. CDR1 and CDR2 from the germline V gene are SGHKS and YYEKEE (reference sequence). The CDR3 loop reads CASTNRQGTDTQYF. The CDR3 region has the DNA TGTGCCAGCACCAATAGGCAGGGTACAGATACGCAGTATTTT.

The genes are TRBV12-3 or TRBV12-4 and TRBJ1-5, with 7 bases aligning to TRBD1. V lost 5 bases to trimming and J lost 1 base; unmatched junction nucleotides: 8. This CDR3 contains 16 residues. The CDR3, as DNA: TGTGCCAGCAGTCCAACAGGGGTCCCCAGCAATCAGCCCCAGCATTTT. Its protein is CASSPTGVPSNQPQHF.

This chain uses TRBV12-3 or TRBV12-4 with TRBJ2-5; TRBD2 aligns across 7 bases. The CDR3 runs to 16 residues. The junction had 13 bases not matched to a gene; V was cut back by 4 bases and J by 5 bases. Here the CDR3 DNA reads TGTGCCAGCAGTTCCCGTGGGAGGGAGGAGGGGGAGACCCAGTACTTC. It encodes CASSSRGREEGETQYF.

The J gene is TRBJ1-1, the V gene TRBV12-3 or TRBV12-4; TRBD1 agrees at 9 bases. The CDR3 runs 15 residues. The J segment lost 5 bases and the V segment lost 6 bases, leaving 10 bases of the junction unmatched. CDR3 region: CASRPRQGVGTEAFF. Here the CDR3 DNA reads TGTGCCAGCAGGCCTCGACAGGGGGTAGGGACTGAAGCTTTCTTT.

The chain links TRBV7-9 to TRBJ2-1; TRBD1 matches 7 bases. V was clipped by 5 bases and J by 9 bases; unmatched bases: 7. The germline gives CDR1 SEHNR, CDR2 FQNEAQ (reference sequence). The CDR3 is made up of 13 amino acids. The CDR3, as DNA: TGTGCCAGCAGCCAATTGGGGACAGTTGAGCAGTTCTTC. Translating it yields CASSQLGTVEQFF. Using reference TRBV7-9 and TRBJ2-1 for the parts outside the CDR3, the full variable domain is DTGVSQNPRHKITKRGQNVTFRCDPISEHNRLYWYRQTLGQGPEFLTYFQNEAQLEKSRLLSDRFSAERPKGSFSTLEIQRTEQGDSAMYLCASSQLGTVEQFFGPGTRLTVL.

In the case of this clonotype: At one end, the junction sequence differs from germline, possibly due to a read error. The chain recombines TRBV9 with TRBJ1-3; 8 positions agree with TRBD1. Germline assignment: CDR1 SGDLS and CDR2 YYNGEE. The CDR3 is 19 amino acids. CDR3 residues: CASSLTGNRGLNSGNTIYF. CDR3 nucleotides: TGCGCCAGCAGCTTGACCGGGAACAGGGGGTTGAACTCTGGAAACACCATATATTTT.

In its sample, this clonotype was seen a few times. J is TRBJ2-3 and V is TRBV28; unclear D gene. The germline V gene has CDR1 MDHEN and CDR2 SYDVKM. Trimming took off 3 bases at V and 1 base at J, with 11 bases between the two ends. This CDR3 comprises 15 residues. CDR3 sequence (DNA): TGTGCCAGCAGTTTGGCCGGGCCTGGCACAGATACGCAGTATTTT. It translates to CASSLAGPGTDTQYF. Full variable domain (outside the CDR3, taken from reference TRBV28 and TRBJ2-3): DVKVTQSSRYLVKRTGEKVFLECVQDMDHENMFWYRQDPGLGLRLIYFSYDVKMKEKGDIPEGYSVSREKKERFSLILESASTNQTSMYLCASSLAGPGTDTQYFGPGTRLTVL.

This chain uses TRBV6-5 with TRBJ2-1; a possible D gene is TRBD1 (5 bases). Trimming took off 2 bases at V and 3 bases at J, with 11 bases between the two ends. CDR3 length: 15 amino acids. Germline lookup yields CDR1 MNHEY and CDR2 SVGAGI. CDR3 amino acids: CASSYANRNYNEQFF. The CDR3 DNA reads TGTGCCAGCAGTTACGCGAACAGGAACTACAATGAGCAGTTCTTC.

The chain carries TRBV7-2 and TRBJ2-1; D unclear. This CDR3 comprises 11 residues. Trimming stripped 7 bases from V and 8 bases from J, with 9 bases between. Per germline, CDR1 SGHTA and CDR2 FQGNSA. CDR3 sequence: CASTTLDEQFF. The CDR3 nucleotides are TGTGCCAGCACCACATTAGATGAGCAGTTCTTC.

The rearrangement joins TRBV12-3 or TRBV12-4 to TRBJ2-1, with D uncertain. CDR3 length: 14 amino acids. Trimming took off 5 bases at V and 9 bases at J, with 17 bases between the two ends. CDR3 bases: TGTGCCAGCAGTCCTGGTTCCTACTCACGTGAGCAGTTCTTC. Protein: CASSPGSYSREQFF.

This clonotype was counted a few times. DNA for the CDR3: TGCGCCAGCAGCGCGGGAGGGACAGGCGCTGACATCGCCTACAATGAGCAGTTCTTC. Protein: CASSAGGTGADIAYNEQFF. V usage is TRBV5-1 and J usage is TRBJ2-1; possible D gene TRBD2, 9 bases. Trimming cost V 4 bases and J 2 bases, with 25 bases left between them. The CDR3 totals 19 residues. Germline values: CDR1 SGHRS, CDR2 YFSETQ.